This TCR beta chain was documented in a study of T cells in Graves' hyperthyroidism and ophthalmopathy. Findings and limits, study-wide: With a median lead of roughly 6.8 months before onset, the model predicted ophthalmopathy. A 13 V-J signature model discriminated ophthalmopathy versus stable hyperthyroidism.

This clonotype has ten or more counts. Its antigen remains unknown. Patients were excluded for uncontrolled infection, other autoimmune disease, pregnancy or lactation. Diagnoses used clinical symptoms, serum thyroxine and TRAb, thyroid ultrasound and orbital computed tomography. V was pared by 1 base and J by 11 bases, with 8 bases between. The CDR3 totals 11 residues. The germline V gene encodes CDR1 LGHNA and CDR2 YSLEER. Amplification of TCR beta CDR3 regions used RNA as the template. Using the HTBI primer set, a first-round RT-PCR was run on the TCR CDR3. TCRdb passed the multiplex PCR reads through MiXCR, listing each CDR3 protein once. The data show a few hundred thousand distinct CDR3 sequences, about 18% seen once.

The rearrangement uses TRBV4-3 and TRBJ1-1; D is unresolved. This receptor was identified in a man in his forties with Graves' hyperthyroidism. Sequences were obtained from blood. Written as DNA, the CDR3 is TGCGCCAGCAGCCAAGGTACGAGGGCTTTCTTT. Translated, it gives CASSQGTRAFF.